This T cell receptor (beta chain) derives from a study of Tregs in tolerant kidney transplant recipients. TCRdb's table, derived via immunoSEQ multiplex PCR, lists solely in-frame clones and lacks some. The sample has about 44,000 clones; roughly 95% are singletons. About this clone: Its antigen is as yet unknown.

This CDR3 spans 16 amino acids. Germline-derived CDR1 and CDR2 are ENHRY and SYGVKD. Losses at the gene ends were 3 bases for V and 7 bases for J; bases not matched to a gene: 9. Sequencing used Tregs from blood cultured with allogeneic cells. This receptor was identified in a human donor in good health. The gene calls are TRBV10-3 and TRBJ2-3; 11 bases are a match to TRBD2. CDR3 region: CAISDLSSGGANTQYF. CDR3 DNA sequence: TGTGCCATCAGTGATTTAAGTAGCGGGGGGGCAAATACGCAGTATTTT.